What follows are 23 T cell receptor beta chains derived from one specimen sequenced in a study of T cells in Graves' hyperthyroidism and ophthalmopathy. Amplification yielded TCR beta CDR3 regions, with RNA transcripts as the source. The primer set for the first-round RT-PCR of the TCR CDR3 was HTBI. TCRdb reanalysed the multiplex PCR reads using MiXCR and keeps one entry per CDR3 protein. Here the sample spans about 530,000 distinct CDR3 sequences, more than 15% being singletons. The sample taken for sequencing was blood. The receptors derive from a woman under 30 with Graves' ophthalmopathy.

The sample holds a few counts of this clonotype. The CDR3 sequence: CASSERGGPDEQYF. For the CDR3, the DNA is TGTGCCAGCAGCGAGAGGGGGGGCCCGGACGAGCAGTACTTC. The V and J genes are TRBV9 and TRBJ2-7; TRBD2 might be the D (7 bases). Trimming removed 3 bases at V and 5 bases at J, with 15 bases between. Germline V CDR1 and CDR2: SGDLS, YYNGEE. This CDR3 contains 14 residues.

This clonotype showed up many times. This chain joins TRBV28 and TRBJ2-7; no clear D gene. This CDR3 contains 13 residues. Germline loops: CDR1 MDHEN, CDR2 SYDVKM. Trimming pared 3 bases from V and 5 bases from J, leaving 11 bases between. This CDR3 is CASSFFLSNEQYF. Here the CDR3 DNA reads TGTGCCAGCAGTTTTTTCCTTTCCAACGAGCAGTACTTC. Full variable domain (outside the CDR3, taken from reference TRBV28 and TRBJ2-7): DVKVTQSSRYLVKRTGEKVFLECVQDMDHENMFWYRQDPGLGLRLIYFSYDVKMKEKGDIPEGYSVSREKKERFSLILESASTNQTSMYLCASSFFLSNEQYFGPGTRLTVT.

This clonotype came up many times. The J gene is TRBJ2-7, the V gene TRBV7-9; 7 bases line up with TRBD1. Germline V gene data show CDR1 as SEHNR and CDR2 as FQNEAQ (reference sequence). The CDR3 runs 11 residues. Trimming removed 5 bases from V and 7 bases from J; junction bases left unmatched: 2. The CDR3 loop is CASSQGDEQYF. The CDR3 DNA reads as TGTGCCAGCAGCCAGGGGGATGAGCAGTACTTC.

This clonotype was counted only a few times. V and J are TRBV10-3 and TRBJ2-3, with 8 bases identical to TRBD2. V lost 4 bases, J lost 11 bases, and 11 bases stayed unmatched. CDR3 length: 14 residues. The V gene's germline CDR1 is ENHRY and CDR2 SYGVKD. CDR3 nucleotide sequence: TGTGCCATCAGTGCGGGACTAGATGGCGTTGAGCAGTATTTT. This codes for CAISAGLDGVEQYF.

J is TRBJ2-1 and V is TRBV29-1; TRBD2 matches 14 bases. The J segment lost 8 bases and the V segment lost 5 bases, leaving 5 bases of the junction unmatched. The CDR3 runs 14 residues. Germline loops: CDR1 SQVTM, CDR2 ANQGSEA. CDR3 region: CSVLGLAGVHEQFF. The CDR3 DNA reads TGCAGCGTTTTGGGACTAGCGGGAGTACATGAGCAGTTCTTC.

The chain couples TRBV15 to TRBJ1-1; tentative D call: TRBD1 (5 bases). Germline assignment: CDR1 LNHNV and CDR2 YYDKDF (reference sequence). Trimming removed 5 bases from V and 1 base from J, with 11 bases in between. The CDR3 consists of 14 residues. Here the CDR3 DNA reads TGTGCCACCAGCGGAGTTGGGGGGAACACTGAAGCTTTCTTT. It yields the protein CATSGVGGNTEAFF.

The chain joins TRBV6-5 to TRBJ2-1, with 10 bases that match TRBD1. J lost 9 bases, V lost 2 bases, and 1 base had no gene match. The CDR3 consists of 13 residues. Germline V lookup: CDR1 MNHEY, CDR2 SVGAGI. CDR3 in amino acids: CASSYGQGGEQFF. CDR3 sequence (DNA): TGTGCCAGCAGTTACGGACAGGGGGGTGAGCAGTTCTTC.

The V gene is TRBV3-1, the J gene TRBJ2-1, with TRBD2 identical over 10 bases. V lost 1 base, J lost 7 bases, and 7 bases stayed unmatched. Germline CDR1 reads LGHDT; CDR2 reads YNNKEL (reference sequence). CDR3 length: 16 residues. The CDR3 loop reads CASSQVSGGDVNEQFF. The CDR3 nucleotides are TGTGCCAGCAGCCAAGTGAGCGGGGGGGATGTGAATGAGCAGTTCTTC.

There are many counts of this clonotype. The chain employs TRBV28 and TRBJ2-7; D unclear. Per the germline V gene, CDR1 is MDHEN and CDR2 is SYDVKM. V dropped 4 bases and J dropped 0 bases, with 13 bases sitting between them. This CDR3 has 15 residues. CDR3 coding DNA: TGTGCCAGCAGTTCCGGGTTCTTCTCCTCCTACGAGCAGTACTTC. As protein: CASSSGFFSSYEQYF.

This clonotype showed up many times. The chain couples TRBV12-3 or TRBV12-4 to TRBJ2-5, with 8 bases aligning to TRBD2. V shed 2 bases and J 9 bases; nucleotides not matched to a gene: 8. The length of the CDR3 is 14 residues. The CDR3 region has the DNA TGTGCCAGCAGTTTAACCCACGGAGCGGGGGCCCAGTACTTC. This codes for CASSLTHGAGAQYF.

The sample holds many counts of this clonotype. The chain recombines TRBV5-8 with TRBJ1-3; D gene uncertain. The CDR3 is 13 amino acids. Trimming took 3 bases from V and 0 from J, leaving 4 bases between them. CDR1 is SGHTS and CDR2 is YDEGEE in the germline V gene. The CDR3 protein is CASSSASGNTIYF. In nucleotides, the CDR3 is TGTGCCAGCAGCTCTGCCTCTGGAAACACCATATATTTT.

CDR3 DNA sequence: TGTGCCAGCCGAGATTACCGTGCCCGTCCTGGCTACACCTTC. It specifies CASRDYRARPGYTF. The chain uses TRBV19 and TRBJ1-2; no definite D call. Looked up from germline, CDR1 is LNHDA and CDR2 is SQIVND (reference sequence). The germline V and J ends were trimmed by 9 bases and 7 bases, with 21 bases remaining between them. This CDR3 comprises 14 residues. Drawing the rest from reference TRBV19 and TRBJ1-2, the complete variable domain is DGGITQSPKYLFRKEGQNVTLSCEQNLNHDAMYWYRQDPGQGLRLIYYSQIVNDFQKGDIAEGYSVSREKKESFPLTVTSAQKNPTAFYLCASRDYRARPGYTFGSGTRLTVV.

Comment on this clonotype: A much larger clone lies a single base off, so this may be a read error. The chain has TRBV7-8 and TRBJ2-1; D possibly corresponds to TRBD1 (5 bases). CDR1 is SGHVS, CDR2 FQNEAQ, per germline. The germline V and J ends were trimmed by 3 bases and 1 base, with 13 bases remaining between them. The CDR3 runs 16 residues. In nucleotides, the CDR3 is TGTGCCAGCAGCTTCCAGGGCCAGGGATCCTACAATGAGCAGTTCTTC. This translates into CASSFQGQGSYNEQFF.

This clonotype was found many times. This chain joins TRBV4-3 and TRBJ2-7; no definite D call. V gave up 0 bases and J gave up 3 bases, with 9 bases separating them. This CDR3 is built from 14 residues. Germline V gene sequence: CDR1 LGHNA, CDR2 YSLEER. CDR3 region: CASSQDFGNYEQYF. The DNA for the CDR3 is TGCGCCAGCAGCCAAGATTTCGGCAACTACGAGCAGTACTTC.

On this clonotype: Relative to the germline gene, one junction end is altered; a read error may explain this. This CDR3 reads CTSSPPPDGGNEKLFF. In nucleotides, the CDR3 is TGTACCAGCAGTCCCCCGCCCGACGGGGGAAATGAAAAACTGTTTTTT. The chain uses TRBV27 and TRBJ1-4, with TRBD1 as a possible D gene (5 bases). Germline V CDR1 and CDR2: MNHEY, SMNVEV (reference sequence). This CDR3 spans 16 amino acids.

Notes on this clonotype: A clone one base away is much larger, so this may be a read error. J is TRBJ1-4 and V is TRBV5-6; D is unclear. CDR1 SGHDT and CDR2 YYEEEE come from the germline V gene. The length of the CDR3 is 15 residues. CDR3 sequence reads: CARSLDGRTNEKLFF. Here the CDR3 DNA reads TGTGCCAGAAGCTTGGATGGGAGGACTAATGAAAAACTGTTTTTT. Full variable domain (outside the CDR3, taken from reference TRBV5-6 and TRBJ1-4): DAGVTQSPTHLIKTRGQQVTLRCSPKSGHDTVSWYQQALGQGPQFIFQYYEEEERQRGNFPDRFSGHQFPNYSSELNVNALLLGDSALYLCARSLDGRTNEKLFFGSGTQLSVL.

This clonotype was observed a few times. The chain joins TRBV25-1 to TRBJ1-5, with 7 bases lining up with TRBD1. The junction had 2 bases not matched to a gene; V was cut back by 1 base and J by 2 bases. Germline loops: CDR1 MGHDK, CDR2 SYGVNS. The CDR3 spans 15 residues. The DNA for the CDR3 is TGTGCCAGCAGTGAATCAACAGGGGGCAATCAGCCCCAGCATTTT. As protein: CASSESTGGNQPQHF.

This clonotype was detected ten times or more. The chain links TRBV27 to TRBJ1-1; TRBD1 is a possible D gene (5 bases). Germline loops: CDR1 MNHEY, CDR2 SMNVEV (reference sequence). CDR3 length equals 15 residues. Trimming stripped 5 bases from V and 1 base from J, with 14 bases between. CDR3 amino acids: CASSPFPGPNTEAFF. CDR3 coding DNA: TGTGCCAGCAGTCCTTTCCCAGGGCCGAACACTGAAGCTTTCTTT.

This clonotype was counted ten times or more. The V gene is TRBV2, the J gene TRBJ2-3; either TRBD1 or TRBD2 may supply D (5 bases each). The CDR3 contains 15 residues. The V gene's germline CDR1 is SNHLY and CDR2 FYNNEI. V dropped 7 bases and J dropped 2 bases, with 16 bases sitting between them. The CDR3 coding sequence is TGTGCCAGCACCCCTTACGGTGGGACCACAGATACGCAGTATTTT. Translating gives CASTPYGGTTDTQYF.

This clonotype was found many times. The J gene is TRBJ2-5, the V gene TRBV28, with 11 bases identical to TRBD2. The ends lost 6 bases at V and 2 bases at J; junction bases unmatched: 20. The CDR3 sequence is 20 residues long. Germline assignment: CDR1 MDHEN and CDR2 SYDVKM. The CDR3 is CASSSPTSGRKKGPQETQYF. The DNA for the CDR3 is TGTGCCAGCAGCTCCCCCACTAGCGGGAGAAAGAAGGGGCCACAAGAGACCCAGTACTTC.

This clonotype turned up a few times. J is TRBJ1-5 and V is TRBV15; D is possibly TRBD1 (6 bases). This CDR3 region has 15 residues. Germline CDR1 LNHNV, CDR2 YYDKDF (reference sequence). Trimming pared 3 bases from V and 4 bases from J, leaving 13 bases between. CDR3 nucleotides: TGTGCCACCAGCAGTATATGGCAGGGGAATCAGCCCCAGCATTTT. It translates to CATSSIWQGNQPQHF.

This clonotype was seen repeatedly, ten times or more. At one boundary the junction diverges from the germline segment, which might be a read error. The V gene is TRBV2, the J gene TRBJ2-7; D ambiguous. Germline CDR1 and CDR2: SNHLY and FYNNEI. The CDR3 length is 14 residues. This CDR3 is CASSEWISSNEQYF. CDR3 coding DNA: TGTGCCAGCAGTGAATGGATTAGCTCCAACGAGCAGTACTTC.

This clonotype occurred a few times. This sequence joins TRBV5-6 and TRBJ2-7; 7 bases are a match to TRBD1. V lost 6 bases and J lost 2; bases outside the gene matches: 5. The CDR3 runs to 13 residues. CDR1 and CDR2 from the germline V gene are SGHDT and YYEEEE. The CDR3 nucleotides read TGTGCCAGCACCCAGACAGGGACCTACGAGCAGTACTTC. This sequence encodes CASTQTGTYEQYF.